A single sample gave rise to the 2 T cell receptor beta chains below, sequenced in a study of cytotoxic CD8 clonotypes in ibrutinib-treated CLL (dated by TCRdb to about 2021). To prepare the library, the immunoSEQ multiplex PCR assay was applied. TCRdb took this table from immuneACCESS and kept in-frame rearrangements with V and J called. Such tables lack part of the clones; where checked against another copy, unresolved V genes explain under half of the gap, and the rest is unexplained. Across this sample there are about 160,000 clones, with approximately 80% seen only once. The biggest ten clones account for about 4.6% of the sample. Interpreted using the paper, the time point label stands for: roughly 2 years on ibrutinib. This specimen was PBMCs, taken after 24 months of ibrutinib treatment. The receptor source for this set is a human donor with chronic lymphocytic leukemia.

This rearrangement joins TRBV13 to TRBJ2-5, with unresolved D. V lost 3 bases and J 1 base, leaving 0 bases between the germline ends. Germline assignment: CDR1 PRHDT and CDR2 FYEKMQ (reference sequence). The CDR3 runs to 11 residues. CDR3 residues: CASSFQETQYF. The DNA of the CDR3 is TGTGCCAGCAGCTTCCAAGAGACCCAGTACTTC.

This chain links TRBV13 with TRBJ2-5; 12 bases line up with TRBD2. The CDR3 is 16 residues long. In germline, CDR1 is PRHDT, CDR2 FYEKMQ (reference sequence). Trimming took 3 bases from V and 4 from J; bases not matched to a gene: 6. The CDR3 DNA is TGTGCCAGCAGCTTTACGACTAGCGGGAGAGTAGAGACCCAGTACTTC. As protein: CASSFTTSGRVETQYF. The full variable domain, rest sourced from reference TRBV13 and TRBJ2-5, is AAGVIQSPRHLIKEKRETATLKCYPIPRHDTVYWYQQGPGQDPQFLISFYEKMQSDKGSIPDRFSAQQFSDYHSELNMSSLELGDSALYFCASSFTTSGRVETQYFGPGTRLLVL.